These T cell receptor beta chains were read from a single sample in a study of CD8 T cells in ankylosing spondylitis. TCRdb re-derived calls from the 5' RACE reads in MiXCR, one entry per CDR3 protein. The profile shows 150,000 to 200,000 distinct CDR3 sequences, under 35% of them singletons. The sample was synovial fluid, either unsorted or a sorted T cell fraction (not recorded which). Receptors originate from a male donor with ankylosing spondylitis. Both conserved end residues are part of each CDR3. Each record gives: V gene, J gene, D gene, clone size, CDR3 protein, CDR3 DNA. The D gene is left open where the match is weak. The size entry is marked missing in some rows and otherwise reads once, few, many or a size class.

>TRBV20-1|TRBJ2-5|.|.
CSAQPWTGLVRTQYF
TGCAGTGCACAACCTTGGACTGGTCTGGTTAGGACCCAGTACTTC
>TRBV27|TRBJ1-2|TRBD1|.
CASRTGDTSGYTF
TGTGCCAGCAGAACAGGGGACACAAGTGGCTACACCTTC
>TRBV6-5|TRBJ1-6|.|.
CASSSGRRGYNSPLHF
TGTGCCAGCAGTTCCGGACGGCGCGGCTATAATTCACCCCTCCACTTT
>TRBV6-4|TRBJ2-6|.|.
CASSDGGSGANVLTF
TGTGCCAGCAGTGACGGGGGCTCTGGGGCCAACGTCCTGACTTTC
>TRBV20-1|TRBJ2-5|.|.
CSAAAGIQETQYF
TGCAGTGCCGCAGCGGGTATACAAGAGACCCAGTACTTC
>TRBV12-3/TRBV12-4|TRBJ2-1|.|few
CASSFRDEQFF
TGTGCCAGCAGTTTCCGGGATGAGCAGTTCTTC
>TRBV12-5|TRBJ2-3|TRBD2|few
CASGFPMGGTDTQYF
TGTGCTAGTGGTTTTCCCATGGGAGGGACAGATACGCAGTATTTT
>TRBV6-6|TRBJ2-1|.|few
CASSYRRVNEQFF
TGTGCCAGCAGTTACCGGAGAGTCAATGAGCAGTTCTTC
>TRBV6-1|TRBJ1-5|.|.
CASSRPNQPQHF
TGTGCCAGCAGTCGACCCAATCAGCCCCAGCATTTT
>TRBV28|TRBJ2-5|TRBD1|many
CASSTGAGGKTQYF
TGTGCCAGCAGTACCGGCGCAGGGGGAAAGACCCAGTACTTC
>TRBV7-3|TRBJ2-1|.|.
CASSPTANNEQFF
TGTGCCAGCAGCCCAACTGCAAACAATGAGCAGTTCTTC
>TRBV27|TRBJ1-6|.|few
CASRQGPFGDNSPLHF
TGTGCCAGCAGACAGGGCCCCTTTGGGGATAATTCACCCCTCCACTTT
>TRBV6-1|TRBJ1-4|.|.
CASSRGGPGWTNEKLFF
TGTGCCAGCAGTCGGGGGGGGCCCGGGTGGACTAATGAAAAACTGTTTTTT
>TRBV7-9|TRBJ2-1|.|many
CASSRDGFEQFF
TGTGCCAGCAGCAGGGACGGTTTTGAGCAGTTCTTC
>TRBV20-1|TRBJ2-3|.|.
CSAKVVGTDTQYF
TGCAGTGCTAAAGTTGTAGGCACAGATACGCAGTATTTT
>TRBV4-1|TRBJ2-1|.|.
CASSQPTGNNEQFF
TGCGCCAGCAGCCAACCGACAGGAAACAATGAGCAGTTCTTC
>TRBV7-2|TRBJ1-1|TRBD1|many
CASSLVGGQGTEAFF
TGTGCCAGCAGCTTAGTAGGTGGACAGGGAACTGAAGCTTTCTTT
>TRBV5-1|TRBJ2-1|TRBD2|few
CASSFSGGTYNEQFF
TGCGCCAGCAGCTTTAGCGGGGGGACCTACAATGAGCAGTTCTTC
>TRBV11-2|TRBJ2-3|.|few
CASSSLMKRDTQYF
TGTGCCAGCAGCAGCTTAATGAAAAGAGATACGCAGTATTTT
>TRBV10-3|TRBJ1-5|.|.
CAISEDFANQPQHF
TGTGCCATCAGTGAGGACTTCGCCAATCAGCCCCAGCATTTT
>TRBV12-3/TRBV12-4|TRBJ1-5|TRBD1|many
CASSLEGAQPQHF
TGTGCCAGCAGTTTGGAGGGGGCCCAGCCCCAGCATTTT
>TRBV5-1|TRBJ2-5|.|many
CASSLEPGLLIETQYF
TGCGCCAGCAGCTTGGAACCGGGACTCCTCATTGAGACCCAGTACTTC
>TRBV5-1|TRBJ2-5|TRBD1|many
CASSLMGQTQETQYF
TGCGCCAGCAGCTTGATGGGACAGACCCAAGAGACCCAGTACTTC
>TRBV3-1|TRBJ1-5|.|.
CASSQEFLPGNQPQHF
TGTGCCAGCAGCCAAGAATTCCTGCCAGGCAATCAGCCCCAGCATTTT